This is a list of T cell receptor beta chains from one sample in a study of blood T cell repertoires in COVID-19. The assay was immunoSEQ multiplex PCR, and TCRdb's table has in-frame clones only and misses some. The sample shows roughly 150,000 clones, around 80% of them seen only once. The sample was peripheral blood. These receptor sequences come from a man in his 60s with acute or convalescent COVID-19. CDR3s include the opening cysteine and the closing phenylalanine or tryptophan. The D gene is left open where the match is weak. A row's size may be missing; if present it is once, few, many or a size class.

>TRBJ2-5|TRBV2|TRBD2|once
TGTGCCAGCAGAATACTAGCGGATAAACAAGAGACCCAGTACTTC
CASRILADKQETQYF
>TRBJ2-7|TRBV18|.|.
TGTGCCAGCTCACCTTTAGGGGCCGAGGGGGACGAGCAGTACTTC
CASSPLGAEGDEQYF
>TRBJ2-2|TRBV5-6|TRBD2|.
TGTGCCAGCAGCCTAGCGGGGGGTGTCACCGGGGAGCTGTTTTTT
CASSLAGGVTGELFF
>TRBJ1-5|TRBV19|TRBD1|few
TGTGCCAGCCGGACAGGGGGACAGCCCCAGCATTTT
CASRTGGQPQHF
>TRBJ1-6|TRBV30|.|few
TGTGCCTGGAGTTCGGGGGGCTGGTCACCCCTCCACTTT
CAWSSGGWSPLHF
>TRBJ1-2|TRBV27|TRBD1|.
TGTGCCAGCAGTTTATCTAGGACAGGGGGGACCTATGGCTACACCTTC
CASSLSRTGGTYGYTF
>TRBJ1-1|TRBV7-9|.|few
TGTGCCAGCAGCTTAGTAAACAGTGAAGCTTTCTTT
CASSLVNSEAFF
>TRBJ1-1|TRBV5-1|.|.
TGCGCCAGCAGCTTGGGGAGGGCACGAGACACTGAAGCTTTCTTT
CASSLGRARDTEAFF
>TRBJ1-1|TRBV12-3/TRBV12-4|.|.
TGTGCCAGCAGTCCCGGGGGGGAAGCTTTCTTT
CASSPGGEAFF
>TRBJ2-5|TRBV30|.|.
TGTGCCTGGAGTGGCAGAGGAGAGACCCAGTACTTC
CAWSGRGETQYF
>TRBJ2-3|TRBV5-1|TRBD2|.
TGCGCCAGCAGCTTGGGAGGTAGCGGGTTTACCACAGATACGCAGTATTTT
CASSLGGSGFTTDTQYF
>TRBJ2-7|TRBV18|TRBD2|.
TGTGCCAGCTCGGCAATAGCGGGGGGGTCCTACGAGCAGTACTTC
CASSAIAGGSYEQYF
>TRBJ2-7|TRBV7-2|.|.
TGTGCCAGCAGCCGACCGGGCTACGAGCAGTACTTC
CASSRPGYEQYF
>TRBJ1-1|TRBV19|TRBD1|.
TGTGCCACCGCGGGACAGCCGAACACTGAAGCTTTCTTT
CATAGQPNTEAFF
>TRBJ2-3|TRBV7-3|TRBD2|.
TGTGCCAGCAGCCCGCGGGGTAGAAGCGGGGGGGCCCTCCTAAAGCCAGATACGCAGTATTTT
CASSPRGRSGGALLKPDTQYF
>TRBJ2-7|TRBV9|.|.
TGTGCCAGCAGCGTAGAAGACTTACCCTACGAGCAGTACTTC
CASSVEDLPYEQYF
>TRBJ2-3|TRBV28|.|.
TGTGCCAGCAGTCCACCCGAACCCCGCGCAGATACGCAGTATTTT
CASSPPEPRADTQYF
>TRBJ2-1|TRBV13|TRBD2|.
TGTGCCAGCAGCTTCGGACTAGCGGGGAGCTCCTACAATGAGCAGTTCTTC
CASSFGLAGSSYNEQFF
>TRBJ2-5|TRBV29-1|TRBD2|.
TGCAGCGTTCAACTAGCGGGGGAGCAAGAGACCCAGTACTTC
CSVQLAGEQETQYF
>TRBJ2-5|TRBV9|TRBD1|.
TGTGCCAGCAGCGTAGGGGGACAGGCGGGAGAGACCCAGTACTTC
CASSVGGQAGETQYF
>TRBJ2-3|TRBV2|TRBD2|few
TGTGCCAGCAGTGACGAAAAAGCGGGACGGACAGATACGCAGTATTTT
CASSDEKAGRTDTQYF
>TRBJ1-5|TRBV2|.|.
TGTGCCAGCAGCGGTACAGGGTCTGTTCAGCCCCAGCATTTT
CASSGTGSVQPQHF
>TRBJ2-2|TRBV19|.|.
TGTGCCAGTAGTATCCAGGGGAACACCGGGGAGCTGTTTTTT
CASSIQGNTGELFF
>TRBJ2-3|TRBV11-2|.|.
TGTGCCAGCAGCTTAGGGGGGGTGGCAGATACGCAGTATTTT
CASSLGGVADTQYF
>TRBJ1-1|TRBV18|.|.
TGTGCCAGCTCACTCGGGATGAACACTGAAGCTTTCTTT
CASSLGMNTEAFF
>TRBJ1-5|TRBV30|.|.
TGTGCCTGGAGTTCCGAGATCGGGCAGGGAAGTCAGCCCCAGCATTTT
CAWSSEIGQGSQPQHF
>TRBJ2-1|TRBV15|.|.
TGTGCCACCAGCAGAGAAGGGGATTACAATGAGCAGTTCTTC
CATSREGDYNEQFF
>TRBJ2-7|TRBV10-1|.|.
TGCGCCAGCAGCCCACCCAGGGTATTATTGTACGAGCAGTACTTC
CASSPPRVLLYEQYF
>TRBJ2-7|TRBV6-5|.|.
TGTGCCAGCAGGCCCGGGACAAAGTCCTACGAGCAGTACTTC
CASRPGTKSYEQYF
>TRBJ1-2|TRBV6-5|TRBD1|.
TGTGCCAGCGCTTCTCGACAGGGCGGCTACACCTTC
CASASRQGGYTF
>TRBJ2-7|TRBV6-5|TRBD1|.
TGTGCCAGCAGTTCGACAGGGATGACACACGAGCAGTACTTC
CASSSTGMTHEQYF
>TRBJ1-4|TRBV14|TRBD1|.
TGTGCCAGCAGCTTCTCAGGGGGGACTAATGAAAAACTGTTTTTT
CASSFSGGTNEKLFF
>TRBJ1-1|TRBV30|TRBD1|.
TGTGCCTGGATCAAACAGGGGGCTAACACTGAAGCTTTCTTT
CAWIKQGANTEAFF
>TRBJ1-1|TRBV30|.|many
TGTGCCTGGAGTGTGGGGCCCCGCGGGGCTGAAGCTTTCTTT
CAWSVGPRGAEAFF
>TRBJ1-6|TRBV12-3/TRBV12-4|TRBD1|.
TGTGCCAGCAGCACGACAGGGAATTCACCCCTCCACTTT
CASSTTGNSPLHF
>TRBJ1-4|TRBV21-1|.|.
TGTGCCAGCAGCAAAGGTCGGAAGGGACAGCATAATGAAAAACTGTTTTTT
CASSKGRKGQHNEKLFF
>TRBJ2-7|TRBV5-5|TRBD1|once
TGTGCCAGCAGCTTCATATTCGTACAGGGGACCTACGAGCAGTACTTC
CASSFIFVQGTYEQYF
>TRBJ2-7|TRBV11-3|TRBD1|.
TGTGCCAGCAGCCGGGGACAGGGTCGCGAGCAGTACTTC
CASSRGQGREQYF
>TRBJ2-1|TRBV9|TRBD2|.
TGTGCCAGCAGCGTATCGGGCGGGGGGGCGAACAATGAGCAGTTCTTC
CASSVSGGGANNEQFF
>TRBJ2-1|TRBV30|.|few
TGTGCCTGGAGTGAACGGGGACTCAGCTACAATGAGCAGTTCTTC
CAWSERGLSYNEQFF
>TRBJ2-4|TRBV2|.|few
TGTGCCAGCAGTGAATCAGGGTCCAAAAACATTCAGTACTTC
CASSESGSKNIQYF